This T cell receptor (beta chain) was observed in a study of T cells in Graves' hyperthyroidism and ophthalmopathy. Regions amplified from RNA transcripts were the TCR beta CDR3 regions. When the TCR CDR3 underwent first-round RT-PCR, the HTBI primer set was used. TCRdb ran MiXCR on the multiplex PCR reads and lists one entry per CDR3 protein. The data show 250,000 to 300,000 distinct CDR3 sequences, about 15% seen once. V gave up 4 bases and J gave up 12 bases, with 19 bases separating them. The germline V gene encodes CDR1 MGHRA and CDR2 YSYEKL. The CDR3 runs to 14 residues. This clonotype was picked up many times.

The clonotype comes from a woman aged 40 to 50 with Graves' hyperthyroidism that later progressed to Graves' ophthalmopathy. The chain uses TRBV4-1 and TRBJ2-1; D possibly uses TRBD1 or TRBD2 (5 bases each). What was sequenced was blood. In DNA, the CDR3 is TGCGCCAGCAGCCCTGGACACGGACGTAGCGTGCAGTTCTTC. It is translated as CASSPGHGRSVQFF.